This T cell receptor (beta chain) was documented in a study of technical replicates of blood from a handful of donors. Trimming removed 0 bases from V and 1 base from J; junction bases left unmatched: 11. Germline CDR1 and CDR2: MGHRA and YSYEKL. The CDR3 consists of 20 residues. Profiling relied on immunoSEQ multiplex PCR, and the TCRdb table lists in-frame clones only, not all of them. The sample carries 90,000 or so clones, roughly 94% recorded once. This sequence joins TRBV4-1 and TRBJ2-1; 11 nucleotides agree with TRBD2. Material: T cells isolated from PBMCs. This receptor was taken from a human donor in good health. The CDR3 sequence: CASSQDGSGLAALSYNEQFF. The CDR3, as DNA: TGCGCCAGCAGCCAAGACGGGTCGGGACTAGCGGCCCTTTCCTACAATGAGCAGTTCTTC.